These 22 T cell receptor beta chains were sequenced from one sample in a study of blood T cell dynamics during melanoma immunotherapy. Sequencing was performed with immunoSEQ multiplex PCR; in TCRdb, only in-frame clones are kept and a portion is missing. The sample has almost 15,000 clones; 80% to 95% are singletons. Time point of the sample: week 3, after first cycle of checkpoint inhibitor. This material consisted of blood, taken from a patient treated with checkpoint blockade. Receptor source: a human donor with melanoma.

The rearrangement uses TRBV5-6 and TRBJ1-1, with D hard to call. The CDR3 covers 14 residues. The V and J ends lost 5 bases and 5 bases respectively, with 16 bases between them. Germline V lookup: CDR1 SGHDT, CDR2 YYEEEE. Here the CDR3 DNA reads TGTGCCAGCAGGCTTGGAAGTGGACGGACTGAAGCTTTCTTT. Translation gives CASRLGSGRTEAFF.

This rearrangement joins TRBV6-6 to TRBJ1-1, with D maybe TRBD1 (6 bases). CDR3 length: 12 residues. Germline values: CDR1 MNHNY, CDR2 SVGAGI (reference sequence). The V gene lost 6 bases and the J gene lost 5 bases, with 10 bases spanning the gap. The CDR3 protein is CASRRTETEAFF. The CDR3 DNA follows: TGTGCCAGCAGACGGACAGAAACTGAAGCTTTCTTT.

The chain links TRBV5-1 to TRBJ1-2, with 7 nucleotides matching TRBD1. V lost 7 bases to trimming and J lost 3 bases; unmatched junction nucleotides: 6. Germline loops: CDR1 SGHRS, CDR2 YFSETQ. This CDR3 has 13 amino acids. The CDR3 spells CASGTEPDYGYTF. The CDR3, as DNA: TGCGCCAGCGGGACAGAGCCCGACTATGGCTACACCTTC.

The chain is built from TRBV5-8 and TRBJ1-5; TRBD1 matches at 9 bases. The V gene end was trimmed by 4 bases and the J gene end by 7 bases; junction bases not matched to a gene: 9. The CDR3 consists of 15 residues. Germline CDR1 is SGHTS and CDR2 is YDEGEE. CDR3 in amino acids: CASSPGTGLWQPQHF. The CDR3, as DNA: TGTGCCAGCAGCCCCGGGACAGGGTTGTGGCAGCCCCAGCATTTT.

This clone was picked up one time. The J gene is TRBJ1-1, the V gene TRBV6-5, with TRBD1 as a possible D gene (6 bases). The germline V gene has CDR1 MNHEY and CDR2 SVGAGI. CDR3 length: 15 residues. V lost 5 bases and J lost 6, with 19 bases in between. The CDR3 DNA follows: TGTGCCAGCAGTACCCATCGAGGAGGGGGAGCTGAAGCTTTCTTT. This encodes CASSTHRGGGAEAFF.

This clone has just one count. The J gene is TRBJ1-4, the V gene TRBV5-1; D is uncertain. The germline CDR1 and CDR2 sequences are SGHRS and YFSETQ. V was cut by 1 base and J by 2 bases, with 9 bases left in between. The CDR3 is made up of 15 amino acids. The CDR3 reads CASSLNSATNEKLFF. The CDR3, as DNA: TGCGCCAGCAGCTTGAATTCCGCCACTAATGAAAAACTGTTTTTT.

The J gene is TRBJ2-7, the V gene TRBV6-5; tentative D call: TRBD1 (5 bases). The CDR3 loop spans 15 amino acids. The germline CDR1 and CDR2 sequences are MNHEY and SVGAGI. The V end lost 0 bases, the J end lost 1 base, and 10 bases lay between the germline ends. The CDR3 DNA sequence: TGTGCCAGCAGTTACTCGACAGACCCATCCTACGAGCAGTACTTC. Translated: CASSYSTDPSYEQYF.

The CDR3 DNA sequence: TGTGCCAGTAGTATAGCTCGCGAATCGCAGCATTTT. This translates into CASSIARESQHF. The chain joins TRBV19 to TRBJ1-5; D is undetermined. This CDR3 comprises 12 residues. V was clipped by 1 base and J by 13 bases, with 11 bases between them. Per the germline V gene, CDR1 is LNHDA and CDR2 is SQIVND (reference sequence). The variable domain in full, completed from reference TRBV19 and TRBJ1-5, reads DGGITQSPKYLFRKEGQNVTLSCEQNLNHDAMYWYRQDPGQGLRLIYYSQIVNDFQKGDIAEGYSVSREKKESFPLTVTSAQKNPTAFYLCASSIARESQHFGDGTRLSIL.

The J gene is TRBJ1-2, the V gene TRBV4-2; D may be TRBD1 (6 bases). The V end lost 2 bases, the J end lost 2 bases, and 12 bases lay between the germline ends. Germline loops: CDR1 LGHNA, CDR2 YNFKEQ. The CDR3 length is 15 residues. The CDR3 coding sequence is TGTGCCAGCAGCCAAAGCCCGGACAGCAACTATGGCTACACCTTC. This encodes CASSQSPDSNYGYTF.

The chain combines TRBV5-1 with TRBJ2-1; 9 bases line up with TRBD1. V was clipped by 5 bases and J by 7 bases; unmatched bases: 10. The germline V gene encodes CDR1 SGHRS and CDR2 YFSETQ. This CDR3 contains 15 residues. The chain's CDR3 is CASRAGTGSYNEQFF. The CDR3 DNA reads TGCGCCAGCAGGGCCGGGACAGGGAGTTATAATGAGCAGTTCTTC.

This clone was picked up one time. The chain links TRBV2 to TRBJ2-7; 11 bases align to TRBD2. This CDR3 is 15 amino acids long. V dropped 5 bases and J dropped 3; count of bases not matched to a gene: 6. Germline CDR1 and CDR2: SNHLY and FYNNEI. The CDR3: CASSLTGTSGYEQYF. The CDR3 DNA sequence: TGTGCCAGCAGTTTAACCGGGACTAGCGGCTACGAGCAGTACTTC.

V and J are TRBV4-1 and TRBJ2-5, with D perhaps TRBD1 (5 bases). Trimming left V 6 bases short and J 4 bases short, with 18 bases between. The CDR3 length is 15 residues. The germline CDR1 and CDR2 sequences are MGHRA and YSYEKL. The CDR3, as DNA: TGCGCCAGCAGTAGGGGCCGTCGGATAGGAGAGACCCAGTACTTC. Protein sequence: CASSRGRRIGETQYF.

The chain employs TRBV19 and TRBJ2-1, with a weak D call TRBD1 (5 bases). The CDR3 has 16 residues. V lost 3 bases to trimming and J lost 4 bases, with 16 bases between them. CDR1 is LNHDA, CDR2 SQIVND, per germline (reference sequence). The CDR3 DNA reads as TGTGCCAGTAGTATGCGTGGTACGACAGAGTACAATGAGCAGTTCTTC. This sequence encodes CASSMRGTTEYNEQFF.

The chain uses TRBV4-2 and TRBJ2-1; the match to TRBD2 covers 8 bases. This CDR3 has 15 amino acids. Germline trimming cut 2 bases from V and 6 bases from J; bases unmatched to any gene: 6. Germline assignment: CDR1 LGHNA and CDR2 YNFKEQ. CDR3: CASSQPDGTSNEQFF. DNA of the CDR3: TGTGCCAGCAGCCAACCCGACGGGACTAGCAATGAGCAGTTCTTC.

This chain joins TRBV2 and TRBJ2-7; 8 bases map to TRBD1. With V trimmed by 11 bases and J by 2 bases, 5 bases remained unmatched. The CDR3 is 12 amino acids. CDR1 and CDR2 (germline): SNHLY, FYNNEI. The CDR3 region has the DNA TGTGCCGGTCGACAGGGGACCTACGAGCAGTACTTC. This encodes CAGRQGTYEQYF.

The rearrangement uses TRBV10-1 and TRBJ2-2; D gene uncertain. Germline loops: CDR1 WNHNN, CDR2 SYGVQD (reference sequence). The CDR3 spans 14 residues. V dropped 2 bases and J dropped 1 base, with 5 bases sitting between them. In DNA, the CDR3 is TGCGCCAGCAGTGAGGGGCTGAACACCGGGGAGCTGTTTTTT. This encodes CASSEGLNTGELFF.

The rearrangement links TRBV19 to TRBJ2-6; D is possibly TRBD1 or TRBD2 (5 bases each). The V gene's germline CDR1 is LNHDA and CDR2 SQIVND (reference sequence). This CDR3 comprises 16 residues. V was cut by 0 bases and J by 5 bases, with 11 bases left in between. The CDR3 nucleotides are TGTGCCAGTAGTATAGAATCGGGACGCTGGGCCAACGTCCTGACTTTC. The encoded protein is CASSIESGRWANVLTF. The full variable domain, rest sourced from reference TRBV19 and TRBJ2-6, is DGGITQSPKYLFRKEGQNVTLSCEQNLNHDAMYWYRQDPGQGLRLIYYSQIVNDFQKGDIAEGYSVSREKKESFPLTVTSAQKNPTAFYLCASSIESGRWANVLTFGAGSRLTVL.

The rearrangement uses TRBV30 and TRBJ2-7; 11 nucleotides agree with TRBD2. CDR1 and CDR2 from the germline V gene are GTSNPN and SVGIG (reference sequence). V trimming: 3 bases; J trimming: 4 bases; junction bases outside the gene matches: 8. This CDR3 spans 15 amino acids. CDR3 sequence reads: CAWRTGTSGSYEQYF. The CDR3 DNA is TGTGCCTGGAGGACCGGGACTAGCGGTTCATACGAGCAGTACTTC.

The sample holds one count of this clone. Here the CDR3 DNA reads TGTGCCAGCAGCCCCAGTGGTGGGAGCGATACGCAGTATTTT. Its protein product is CASSPSGGSDTQYF. V and J are TRBV7-7 and TRBJ2-3; D is perhaps TRBD2 (5 bases). V shed 5 bases and J shed 6 bases, with 15 bases lying between them. CDR1 and CDR2 (germline): SSHAT, FNYEAQ (reference sequence). CDR3 length: 14 amino acids.

The DNA of the CDR3 is TGTGCCAGTAGTGGGCGCGCAGGGGGAAACACAGATACGCAGTATTTT. It codes for CASSGRAGGNTDTQYF. The chain uses TRBV19 and TRBJ2-3; 7 bases are a match to TRBD1. CDR1 and CDR2 from the germline V gene are LNHDA and SQIVND (reference sequence). The CDR3 loop spans 16 amino acids. The ends lost 5 bases at V and 2 bases at J; junction bases unmatched: 10.

The J gene is TRBJ1-2, the V gene TRBV19, with TRBD1 matching 8 bases. CDR3 length: 16 residues. In germline, CDR1 is LNHDA, CDR2 SQIVND (reference sequence). J gave up 7 bases and V 7 bases, and 17 bases lay outside the gene matches. CDR3 in DNA: TGTGCCAGTAACGGCAGGACAGGGTCTCGCTTTGGTGGCTACACCTTC. This gives the protein CASNGRTGSRFGGYTF. Variable domain in full (rest from reference TRBV19 and TRBJ1-2): DGGITQSPKYLFRKEGQNVTLSCEQNLNHDAMYWYRQDPGQGLRLIYYSQIVNDFQKGDIAEGYSVSREKKESFPLTVTSAQKNPTAFYLCASNGRTGSRFGGYTFGSGTRLTVV.

The genes are TRBV4-2 and TRBJ2-2; 12 nucleotides agree with TRBD2. Germline V lookup: CDR1 LGHNA, CDR2 YNFKEQ. The length of the CDR3 is 20 residues. Trimming removed 1 base from V and 0 bases from J; junction bases left unmatched: 9. The CDR3 spells CASSQVLAGGSFANTGELFF. CDR3 nucleotide sequence: TGTGCCAGCAGCCAAGTACTAGCGGGGGGCAGTTTCGCGAACACCGGGGAGCTGTTTTTT.